Below, 16 T cell receptor beta chains from the same sample are listed, as sequenced in a study of regulatory dendritic cells for organ transplantation. Profiling relied on immunoSEQ multiplex PCR, and the TCRdb table lists in-frame clones only, not all of them. The table shows around 12,000 clones, with around two thirds occurring only once. Their target antigens are unknown. Allogeneic regulatory or mature dendritic cells were co-cultured for 5 days with CFSE-labeled sorted T cells at 1:10. Sequencing input: naive CD4+ T cells from blood cultured with regulatory dendritic cells. As for subset: CD45RA+ naive T cells. These receptors were taken from a human donor in good health.

The chain couples TRBV5-1 to TRBJ1-6; D is uncertain. Between the trimmed V and J ends, which lost 3 bases and 8 bases, there was a span of 12 bases. The V gene's germline CDR1 is SGHRS and CDR2 YFSETQ. The CDR3 loop spans 14 amino acids. CDR3 residues: CASSSGILDSPLHF. Written as DNA, the CDR3 is TGCGCCAGCAGCTCCGGGATCCTGGATTCACCCCTCCACTTT. Full variable domain (missing parts from reference TRBV5-1 and TRBJ1-6): KAGVTQTPRYLIKTRGQQVTLSCSPISGHRSVSWYQQTPGQGLQFLFEYFSETQRNKGNFPGRFSGRQFSNSRSEMNVSTLELGDSALYLCASSSGILDSPLHFGNGTRLTVT.

This clone was seen more than once but under ten times. The CDR3 reads CASRAGGSYEQYF. As DNA, the CDR3 is TGTGCCAGCAGGGCAGGGGGCTCCTACGAGCAGTACTTC. This rearrangement joins TRBV6-6 to TRBJ2-7, with 7 bases aligning to TRBD1. The CDR3 is 13 amino acids. Germline-derived CDR1 and CDR2 are MNHNY and SVGAGI (reference sequence). J gave up 0 bases and V 6 bases, and 2 bases lay outside the gene matches.

This clone was seen a single time. The chain combines TRBV27 with TRBJ2-1, with 10 bases aligning to TRBD2. The CDR3 contains 16 residues. Trimming took 4 bases from V and 9 from J; bases not matched to a gene: 12. CDR1 and CDR2 (germline): MNHEY, SMNVEV (reference sequence). CDR3 sequence reads: CASSSLAGATLGEQFF. DNA for the CDR3: TGTGCCAGCAGTTCCCTAGCGGGGGCCACCTTGGGTGAGCAGTTCTTC.

This rearrangement joins TRBV7-9 to TRBJ1-4, with TRBD1 matching 9 bases. V lost 10 bases, J lost 0 bases, and 12 bases stayed unmatched. CDR1 SEHNR and CDR2 FQNEAQ come from the germline V gene (reference sequence). The CDR3 covers 17 residues. This CDR3 reads CATPVLGTGPTNEKLFF. DNA of the CDR3: TGTGCCACTCCGGTTCTGGGGACAGGGCCAACTAATGAAAAACTGTTTTTT.

The chain combines TRBV29-1 with TRBJ2-5; 9 bases match TRBD2. Germline V lookup: CDR1 SQVTM, CDR2 ANQGSEA. V was clipped by 4 bases and J by 3 bases; unmatched bases: 6. The CDR3 is 14 amino acids. The CDR3 DNA is TGCAGCGTTGCAGTTGGCGGGGGGGAAGAGACCCAGTACTTC. Protein sequence: CSVAVGGGEETQYF.

This clone has just a few counts. This chain joins TRBV9 and TRBJ2-2; 7 nucleotides line up with TRBD1. CDR1 is SGDLS, CDR2 YYNGEE, per germline. After removal of 2 bases from V and 4 bases from J, the junction contained 8 bases not matched to a gene. There are 16 residues in the CDR3. The CDR3 DNA sequence: TGTGCCAGCAGCGTTGGGAAGGGGGCCGTCACCGGGGAGCTGTTTTTT. Its translation: CASSVGKGAVTGELFF. The full variable domain, completed using reference TRBV9 and TRBJ2-2, is DSGVTQTPKHLITATGQRVTLRCSPRSGDLSVYWYQQSLDQGLQFLIQYYNGEERAKGNILERFSAQQFPDLHSELNLSSLELGDSALYFCASSVGKGAVTGELFFGEGSRLTVL.

This chain uses TRBV12-5 with TRBJ1-5; TRBD1 might be the D (6 bases). The V end was cut by 5 bases, the J end by 6 bases, with 20 bases between. CDR3 length: 16 amino acids. Looked up from germline, CDR1 is LGHNT and CDR2 is FRNRAP. CDR3 in amino acids: CASGIQTGTSSQPQHF. CDR3 DNA: TGTGCTAGTGGTATCCAAACCGGGACAAGTAGTCAGCCCCAGCATTTT.

This chain uses TRBV15 with TRBJ1-1, with a weak D call TRBD1 (5 bases). Germline V lookup: CDR1 LNHNV, CDR2 YYDKDF (reference sequence). The CDR3 is made up of 17 amino acids. With 1 base removed from V and 1 base from J, the gap between germline ends came to 16 bases. The CDR3 sequence is CATSRVPPNGQNTEAFF. For the CDR3, the DNA is TGTGCCACCAGCAGAGTTCCGCCCAATGGACAGAACACTGAAGCTTTCTTT. Complete variable domain (other parts from reference TRBV15 and TRBJ1-1): DAMVIQNPRYQVTQFGKPVTLSCSQTLNHNVMYWYQQKSSQAPKLLFHYYDKDFNNEADTPDNFQSRRPNTSFCFLDIRSPGLGDTAMYLCATSRVPPNGQNTEAFFGQGTRLTVV.

The V call is TRBV5-1, the J call TRBJ2-7; D may be TRBD1 (6 bases). The CDR3 runs to 13 residues. Germline V gene data show CDR1 as SGHRS and CDR2 as YFSETQ. Trimming left V 4 bases short and J 3 bases short, with 11 bases between. The CDR3: CASSRPDSYEQYF. The CDR3, as DNA: TGCGCCAGCAGCCGCCCGGACAGCTACGAGCAGTACTTC.

The V and J genes are TRBV29-1 and TRBJ1-2, with TRBD1 as a possible D gene (5 bases). V lost 4 bases, J lost 5 bases, and 20 bases lay in between. The CDR3 totals 15 residues. The V gene's germline CDR1 is SQVTM and CDR2 ANQGSEA. This CDR3 reads CSVGKPQVHKYGYTF. CDR3 nucleotides: TGCAGCGTTGGGAAACCACAGGTCCACAAATATGGCTACACCTTC.

The chain joins TRBV18 to TRBJ1-1; D is perhaps TRBD1 (6 bases). Germline-derived CDR1 and CDR2 are KGHSH and LQKENI. V was clipped by 1 base and J by 1 base, with 10 bases between them. This CDR3 region has 15 residues. CDR3 amino acids: CASSPLNRANTEAFF. The CDR3, as DNA: TGTGCCAGCTCACCACTAAACAGGGCGAACACTGAAGCTTTCTTT.

V and J are TRBV6-1 and TRBJ2-5, with a possible D match to TRBD2 (6 bases). The CDR3 is 14 amino acids. Germline V lookup: CDR1 MNHNS, CDR2 SASEGT. Trimming removed 5 bases at V and 3 bases at J, with 13 bases between. The CDR3 nucleotides read TGTGCCAGCAGTCCCCTGGGGGGAGAAGAGACCCAGTACTTC. It translates to CASSPLGGEETQYF.

This rearrangement joins TRBV27 to TRBJ2-5; tentative D call: TRBD2 (5 bases). The V end lost 2 bases, the J end lost 3 bases, and 10 bases lay between the germline ends. This CDR3 contains 14 residues. Germline V gene sequence: CDR1 MNHEY, CDR2 SMNVEV (reference sequence). The CDR3 DNA is TGTGCCAGCAGTTTAGTGTACGGGGAAGAGACCCAGTACTTC. It translates to CASSLVYGEETQYF.

The V call is TRBV4-1, the J call TRBJ2-1; TRBD2 matches 12 bases. The CDR3 runs 18 residues. J was trimmed by 4 bases and V by 0 bases; bases with no gene match: 7. Germline CDR1 and CDR2: MGHRA and YSYEKL. The CDR3 region has the DNA TGCGCCAGCAGCCAAGACCCCCGAGGACTAGCGGGGTACAATGAGCAGTTCTTC. Amino acids: CASSQDPRGLAGYNEQFF.

J is TRBJ2-5 and V is TRBV7-9; weak D call: TRBD2 (5 bases). The CDR3 is made up of 15 amino acids. Germline V CDR1 and CDR2: SEHNR, FQNEAQ (reference sequence). Between the trimmed V and J ends, which lost 1 base and 3 bases, there was a span of 12 bases. The CDR3 sequence: CASSLGGGHEETQYF. The CDR3 bases are TGTGCCAGCAGCTTAGGTGGCGGGCACGAAGAGACCCAGTACTTC.

The chain is built from TRBV5-1 and TRBJ1-6; TRBD1 matches at 10 bases. The germline CDR1 and CDR2 sequences are SGHRS and YFSETQ. V lost 4 bases and J lost 10; bases outside the gene matches: 8. The CDR3 is 15 amino acids. The CDR3 nucleotides read TGCGCCAGCAGCCCGAGGACAGGGGGGGACTCACCCCTCCACTTT. This sequence encodes CASSPRTGGDSPLHF.